This entry features one T cell receptor beta chain sequence. As yet, its antigen is unknown. This sample stems from a study of T cells expressing NK-cell markers. On the study more broadly: There were seven HCMV-seropositive donors and one seronegative donor among the eight sequenced.

From the 5' RACE reads, TCRdb lists one entry per CDR3 protein and no DNA. The table gives 350,000 to 450,000 distinct CDR3 sequences; the top ten clones make up around 4.9% of it. Germline V gene sequence: CDR1 SEHNR, CDR2 FQNEAQ (reference sequence). This CDR3 has 14 residues. General observations from the study: The study found these clonotypes also leading the CD3+CD56-NKG2C+ fraction in a few donors.

Material: blood T cells: a sorted CD56 or NKG2C T cell subset, CD4+ or CD8+ T cells, or bulk PBMC T cells (not recorded which). The origin of this receptor is a man aged 18 to 69 in good health. The chain couples TRBV7-9 to TRBJ1-2. The CDR3 is CASSLEDGYGGYTF.